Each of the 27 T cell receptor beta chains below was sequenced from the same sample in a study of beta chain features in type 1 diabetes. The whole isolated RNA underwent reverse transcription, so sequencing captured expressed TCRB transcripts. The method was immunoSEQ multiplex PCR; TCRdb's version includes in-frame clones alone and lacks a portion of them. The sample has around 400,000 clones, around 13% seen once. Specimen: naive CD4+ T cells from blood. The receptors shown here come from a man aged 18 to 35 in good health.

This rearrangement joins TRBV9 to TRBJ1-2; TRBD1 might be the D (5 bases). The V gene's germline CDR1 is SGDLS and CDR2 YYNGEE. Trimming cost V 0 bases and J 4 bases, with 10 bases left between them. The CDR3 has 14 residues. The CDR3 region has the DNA TGTGCCAGCAGCGTAGGTCAGGGCTCCTATGGCTACACCTTC. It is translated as CASSVGQGSYGYTF.

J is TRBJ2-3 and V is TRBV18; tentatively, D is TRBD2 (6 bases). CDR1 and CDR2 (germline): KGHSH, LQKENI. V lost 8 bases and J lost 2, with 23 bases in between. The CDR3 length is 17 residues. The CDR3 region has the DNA TGTGCCAGCACGCAACCGGGCTCCGGGACTTACACAGATACGCAGTATTTT. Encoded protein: CASTQPGSGTYTDTQYF.

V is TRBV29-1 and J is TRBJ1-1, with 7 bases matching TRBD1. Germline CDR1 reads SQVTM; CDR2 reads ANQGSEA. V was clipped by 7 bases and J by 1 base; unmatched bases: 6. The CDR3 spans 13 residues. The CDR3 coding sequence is TGCAGCGCTGCAGGGGGGCCGAACACTGAAGCTTTCTTT. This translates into CSAAGGPNTEAFF.

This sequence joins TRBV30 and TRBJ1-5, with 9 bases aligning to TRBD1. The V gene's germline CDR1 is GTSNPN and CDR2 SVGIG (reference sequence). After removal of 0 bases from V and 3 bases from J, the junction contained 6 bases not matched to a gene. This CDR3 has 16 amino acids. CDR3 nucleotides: TGTGCCTGGAGTGTAGCTGGGACAGGGTCCAATCAGCCCCAGCATTTT. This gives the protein CAWSVAGTGSNQPQHF. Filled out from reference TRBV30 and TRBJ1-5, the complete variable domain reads SQTIHQWPATLVQPVGSPLSLECTVEGTSNPNLYWYRQAAGRGLQLLFYSVGIGQISSEVPQNLSASRPQDRQFILSSKKLLLSDSGFYLCAWSVAGTGSNQPQHFGDGTRLSIL.

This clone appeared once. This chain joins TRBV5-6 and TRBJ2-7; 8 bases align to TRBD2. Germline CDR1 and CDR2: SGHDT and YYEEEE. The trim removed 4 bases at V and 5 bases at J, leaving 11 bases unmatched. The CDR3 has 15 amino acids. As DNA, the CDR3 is TGTGCCAGCAGCCTACCGGGACTAGGGGGTAACGAGCAGTACTTC. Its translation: CASSLPGLGGNEQYF.

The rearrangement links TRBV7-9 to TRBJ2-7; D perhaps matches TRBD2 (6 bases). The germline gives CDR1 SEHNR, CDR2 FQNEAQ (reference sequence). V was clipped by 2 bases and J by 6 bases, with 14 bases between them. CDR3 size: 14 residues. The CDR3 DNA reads TGTGCCAGCAGCTTATTCGGTAGCGGCGGCGAGCAGTACTTC. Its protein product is CASSLFGSGGEQYF.

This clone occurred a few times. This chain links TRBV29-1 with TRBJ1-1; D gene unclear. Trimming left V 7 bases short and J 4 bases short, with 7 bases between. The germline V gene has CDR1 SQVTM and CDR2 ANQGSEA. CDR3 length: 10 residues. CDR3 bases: TGCAGCGCCCGGGTCACTGAAGCTTTCTTT. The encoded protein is CSARVTEAFF.

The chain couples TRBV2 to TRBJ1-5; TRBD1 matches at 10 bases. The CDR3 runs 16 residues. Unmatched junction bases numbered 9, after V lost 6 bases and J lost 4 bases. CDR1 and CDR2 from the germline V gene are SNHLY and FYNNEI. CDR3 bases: TGTGCCAGCAGCCGAGCCCGGACAGGGGGGAATCAGCCCCAGCATTTT. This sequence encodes CASSRARTGGNQPQHF.

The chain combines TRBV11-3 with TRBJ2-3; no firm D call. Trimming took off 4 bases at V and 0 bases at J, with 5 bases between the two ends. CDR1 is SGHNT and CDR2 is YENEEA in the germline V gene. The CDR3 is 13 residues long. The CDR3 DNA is TGTGCCAGCAGCTCCCAGAGCACAGATACGCAGTATTTT. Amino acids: CASSSQSTDTQYF.

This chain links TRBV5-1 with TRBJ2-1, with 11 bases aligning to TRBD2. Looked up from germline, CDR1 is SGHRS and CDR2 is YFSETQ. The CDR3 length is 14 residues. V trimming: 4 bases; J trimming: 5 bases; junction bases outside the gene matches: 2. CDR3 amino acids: CASSQGLADNEQFF. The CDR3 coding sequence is TGCGCCAGCAGCCAGGGACTAGCGGACAATGAGCAGTTCTTC.

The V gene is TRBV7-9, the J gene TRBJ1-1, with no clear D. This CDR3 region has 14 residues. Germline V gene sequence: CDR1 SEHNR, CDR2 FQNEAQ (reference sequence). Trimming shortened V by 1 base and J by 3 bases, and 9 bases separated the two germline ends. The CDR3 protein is CASSLVPVHTEAFF. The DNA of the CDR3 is TGTGCCAGCAGCTTAGTTCCAGTCCACACTGAAGCTTTCTTT. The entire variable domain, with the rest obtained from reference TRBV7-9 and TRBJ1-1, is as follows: DTGVSQNPRHKITKRGQNVTFRCDPISEHNRLYWYRQTLGQGPEFLTYFQNEAQLEKSRLLSDRFSAERPKGSFSTLEIQRTEQGDSAMYLCASSLVPVHTEAFFGQGTRLTVV.

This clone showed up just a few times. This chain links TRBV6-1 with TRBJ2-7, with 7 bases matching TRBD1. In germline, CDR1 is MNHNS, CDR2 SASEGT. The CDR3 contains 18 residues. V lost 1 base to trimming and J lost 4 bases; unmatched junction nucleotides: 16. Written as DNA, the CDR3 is TGTGCCAGCAGTGAAGTAACAGGGAGTGGACAGGCCTATTACGAGCAGTACTTC. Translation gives CASSEVTGSGQAYYEQYF.

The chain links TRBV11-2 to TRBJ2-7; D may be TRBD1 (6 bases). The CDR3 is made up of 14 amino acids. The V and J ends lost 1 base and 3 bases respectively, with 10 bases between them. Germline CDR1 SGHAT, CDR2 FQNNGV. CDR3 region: CASSLVPGDYEQYF. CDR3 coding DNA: TGTGCCAGCAGCTTAGTCCCAGGGGACTACGAGCAGTACTTC. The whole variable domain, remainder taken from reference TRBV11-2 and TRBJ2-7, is EAGVAQSPRYKIIEKRQSVAFWCNPISGHATLYWYQQILGQGPKLLIQFQNNGVVDDSQLPKDRFSAERLKGVDSTLKIQPAKLEDSAVYLCASSLVPGDYEQYFGPGTRLTVT.

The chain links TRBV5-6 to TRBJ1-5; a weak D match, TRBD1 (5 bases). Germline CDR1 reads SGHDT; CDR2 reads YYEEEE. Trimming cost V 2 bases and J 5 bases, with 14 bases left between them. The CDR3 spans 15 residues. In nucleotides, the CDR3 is TGTGCCAGCAGCTTCTGGGGACTGCGGGATCAGCCCCAGCATTTT. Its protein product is CASSFWGLRDQPQHF. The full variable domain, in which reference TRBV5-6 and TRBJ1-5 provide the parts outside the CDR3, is DAGVTQSPTHLIKTRGQQVTLRCSPKSGHDTVSWYQQALGQGPQFIFQYYEEEERQRGNFPDRFSGHQFPNYSSELNVNALLLGDSALYLCASSFWGLRDQPQHFGDGTRLSIL.

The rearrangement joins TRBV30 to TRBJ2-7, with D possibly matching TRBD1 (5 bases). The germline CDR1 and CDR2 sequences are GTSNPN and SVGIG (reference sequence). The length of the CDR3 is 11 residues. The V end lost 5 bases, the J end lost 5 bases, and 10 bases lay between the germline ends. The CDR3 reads CAWAGIHEQYF. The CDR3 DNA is TGTGCCTGGGCAGGGATCCACGAGCAGTACTTC.

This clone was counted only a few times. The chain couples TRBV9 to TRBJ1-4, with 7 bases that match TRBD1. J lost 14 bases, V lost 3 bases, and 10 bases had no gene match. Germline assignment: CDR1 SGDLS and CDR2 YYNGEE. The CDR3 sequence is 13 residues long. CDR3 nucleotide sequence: TGTGCCAGCAGCGACTCAGGACAGGATAAGCTGTTTTTT. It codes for CASSDSGQDKLFF.

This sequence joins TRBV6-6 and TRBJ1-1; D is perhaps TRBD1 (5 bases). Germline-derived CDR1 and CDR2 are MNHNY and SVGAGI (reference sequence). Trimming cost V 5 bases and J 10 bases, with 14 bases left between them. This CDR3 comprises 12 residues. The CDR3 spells CASSLLTGTAFF. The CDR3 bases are TGTGCCAGCAGTCTCCTCACAGGAACAGCTTTCTTT.

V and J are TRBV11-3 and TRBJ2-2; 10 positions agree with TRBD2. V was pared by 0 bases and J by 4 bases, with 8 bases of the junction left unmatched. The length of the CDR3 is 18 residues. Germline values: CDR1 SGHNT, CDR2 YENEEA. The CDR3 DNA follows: TGTGCCAGCAGCTTAGAAGTGTCTAGCGGGAGTTTCACCGGGGAGCTGTTTTTT. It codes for CASSLEVSSGSFTGELFF.

The CDR3 reads CASSPGPNTAGGNYGYTF. The DNA for the CDR3 is TGTGCCAGCAGTCCGGGACCGAACACCGCCGGGGGTAACTATGGCTACACCTTC. V usage is TRBV27 and J usage is TRBJ1-2, with D perhaps TRBD1 (5 bases). The CDR3 is 18 amino acids. V lost 5 bases and J 1 base, leaving 23 bases between the germline ends. Germline V gene data show CDR1 as MNHEY and CDR2 as SMNVEV (reference sequence).

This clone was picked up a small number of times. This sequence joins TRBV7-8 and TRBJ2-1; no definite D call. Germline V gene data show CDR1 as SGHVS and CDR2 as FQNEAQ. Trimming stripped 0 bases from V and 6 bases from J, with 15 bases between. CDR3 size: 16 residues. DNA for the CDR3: TGTGCCAGCAGCTTAGCGCTGTCATTGATCGGCAATGAGCAGTTCTTC. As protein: CASSLALSLIGNEQFF.

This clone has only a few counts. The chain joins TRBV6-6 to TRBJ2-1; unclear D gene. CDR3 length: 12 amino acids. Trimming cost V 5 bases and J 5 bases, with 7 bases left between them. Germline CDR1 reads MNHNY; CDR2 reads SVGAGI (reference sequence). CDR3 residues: CASSPSDNEQFF. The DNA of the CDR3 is TGTGCCAGCAGTCCCAGTGACAATGAGCAGTTCTTC.

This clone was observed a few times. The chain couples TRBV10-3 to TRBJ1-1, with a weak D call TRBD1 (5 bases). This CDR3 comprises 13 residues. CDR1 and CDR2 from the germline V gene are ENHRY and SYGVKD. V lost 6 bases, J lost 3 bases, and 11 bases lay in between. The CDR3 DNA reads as TGTGCCATCAGCCCACAAGGGGACACTGAAGCTTTCTTT. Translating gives CAISPQGDTEAFF.

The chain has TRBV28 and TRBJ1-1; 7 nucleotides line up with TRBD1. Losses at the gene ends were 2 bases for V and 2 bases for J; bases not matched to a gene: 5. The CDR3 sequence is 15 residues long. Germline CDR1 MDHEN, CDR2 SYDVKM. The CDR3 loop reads CASSLPRGFNTEAFF. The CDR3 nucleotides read TGTGCCAGCAGTTTACCCAGGGGGTTCAACACTGAAGCTTTCTTT.

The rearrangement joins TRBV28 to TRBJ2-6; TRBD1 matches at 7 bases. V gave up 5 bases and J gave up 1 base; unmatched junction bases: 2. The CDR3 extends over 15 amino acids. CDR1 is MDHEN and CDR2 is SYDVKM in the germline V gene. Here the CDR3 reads CASSRTGSGANVLTF. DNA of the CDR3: TGTGCCAGCAGTCGGACAGGATCTGGGGCCAACGTCCTGACTTTC.

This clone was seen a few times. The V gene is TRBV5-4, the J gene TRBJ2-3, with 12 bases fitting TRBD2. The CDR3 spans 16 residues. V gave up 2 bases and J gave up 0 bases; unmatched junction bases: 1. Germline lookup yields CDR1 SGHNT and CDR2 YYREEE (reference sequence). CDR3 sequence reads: CASSLGTSGSTDTQYF. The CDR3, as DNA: TGTGCCAGCAGCTTAGGGACTAGCGGGAGCACAGATACGCAGTATTTT.

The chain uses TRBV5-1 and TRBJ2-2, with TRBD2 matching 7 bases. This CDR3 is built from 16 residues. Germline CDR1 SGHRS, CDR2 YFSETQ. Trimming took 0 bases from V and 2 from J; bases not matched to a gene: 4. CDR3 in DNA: TGCGCCAGCAGCTTGGGGGCTAGCGGTAACACCGGGGAGCTGTTTTTT. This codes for CASSLGASGNTGELFF.

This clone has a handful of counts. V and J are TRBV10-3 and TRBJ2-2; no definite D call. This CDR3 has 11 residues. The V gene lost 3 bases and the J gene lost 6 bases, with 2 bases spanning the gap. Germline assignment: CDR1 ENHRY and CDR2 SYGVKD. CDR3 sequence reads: CAISDAGELFF. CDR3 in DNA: TGTGCCATCAGTGACGCCGGGGAGCTGTTTTTT.